The entry below describes one T cell receptor (beta chain). Its specificity is not known. Being one base from a much bigger clone, this may be a read error. One entry per CDR3 protein results from TCRdb running MiXCR on the RT-PCR reads. The sample yields around 520,000 distinct CDR3 sequences, about 25% seen once. The data belong to a study of response to subunit inactivated influenza vaccine. Whole-study findings and limits: That few new T cells are recruited by each seasonal influenza vaccination was the authors' suggestion.

Germline V gives CDR1 SQVTM, CDR2 ANQGSEA. The CDR3 is 14 amino acids. The sequence was obtained from a man between 50 and 59 years old who received an inactivated influenza vaccine. The source material was CD4+ T cells sorted from PBMCs, sampled around 5 days after vaccination. This chain uses TRBV29-1 with TRBJ2-4; 8 nucleotides line up with TRBD1. CDR3 sequence reads: CSVVIQGAKTIQYF. CDR3 nucleotides: TGCAGCGTTGTAATTCAGGGGGCCAAAACCATTCAGTACTTC.